This entry features one T cell receptor beta chain sequence. The antigen remains undetermined. It was about 210 ng DNA, about 30,000 T cell genomes, that sorted-subset replicate PCRs used. Authors' processing steps: Filtering differed since immunoSEQ provided only junctions, with no quality scores. Clones were read by immunoSEQ multiplex PCR, and TCRdb kept only the in-frame ones, dropping some. From that table come the V and J calls and clone size; the DNA was used to work out D and trimming. The table includes some 2.1 million clones, about 95% detected once. This CDR3 is built from 16 residues. Germline values: CDR1 LNHNV, CDR2 YYDKDF (reference sequence). Trimming removed 9 bases from V and 0 bases from J, with 18 bases in between. The source of the sample is a study of shared clonotypes between healthy human individuals. As for the study in general: Donors consisted of two women and three men between 18 and 49. Study results and caveats: Having only a few donors restricted how much genetic and exposure-history diversity was captured.

Naive CD8 cells lacked CD45RO and underwent positive selection for CCR7, leaving out terminally differentiated effector memory CD45RA+ cells. The sequenced sample consisted of naive CD8+ T cells sorted from blood. This chain links TRBV15 with TRBJ2-4; tentative D call: TRBD2 (5 bases). The TCR sequence derives from a man between 18 and 29 years old in good health. CDR3 loop: CATSPGEPIAKNIQYF. For the CDR3, the DNA is TGTGCCACTTCACCCGGGGAGCCGATAGCCAAAAACATTCAGTACTTC.